The present TCR beta chain was sequenced within a study of shared clonotypes between healthy human individuals (TCRdb year 2020). Regarding the study in general: A few men and two women, aged 18 to 49 years, made up the cohort. For each donor, three plates each were used for CD4 naive and CD4 memory, two plates were used for CD8 naive, and one plate was used for CD8 memory. To estimate repertoire size and how much clonotype sharing occurs between individuals, the study deeply sequenced the blood TCR repertoires of five healthy adults. To increase sequencing depth and limit assay-specific biases, different laboratories used diverse techniques to prepare libraries and sequence TCR repertoires. Between about 0.85 and 10 billion PBMCs per donor were obtained by leukapheresis.

This clone came up a few times. This clone's antigen is unknown. Within one base of it there is no much larger clone, and no base qualities were kept. The CDR3 runs 12 residues from the cysteine to the phenylalanine. Only CDR3 DNA is held: 36 bases, read in frame from base 1. From V the trimming removes 7 bases and from J it removes 7 bases, while the gene matches leave 6 bases of the junction unaccounted for. CDR1 and CDR2 are read off the germline V gene (reference sequence) as MNHEY and SMNVEV. Healthy HIV-negative adults with no recently reported acute infections or vaccinations were included as donors. Every donor was a Caucasian adult living in Nashville, Tennessee, USA. CD4+ T cells were enriched through magnetic negative selection, after which naive cells were positively selected on CD45RA and the remaining negative fraction served as the memory subset. Blood was collected by leukapheresis, and PBMCs were isolated by Ficoll-Histopaque density gradient centrifugation and then cryopreserved in liquid nitrogen vapor phase. Analytical flow cytometry was used to check the purity and quantity of each magnetically sorted T cell population. Each sorted fraction had its genomic DNA isolated and then quantified by UV absorbance on a Nanodrop 2000c.

Using the deep immunoSEQ assay, multiplex PCR amplified TCR CDR3 regions from genomic DNA. For each cell subset, the extracted genomic DNA was distributed evenly across all wells of several immunoSEQ 96-well plates, and each plate served as one replicate. For sorted subsets, around 200 ng genomic DNA, equal to 30,000 to 35,000 T cell genomes, was loaded into each replicate PCR. The purified libraries were quantified using a Qubit 3.0 fluorometer, sized with a Bioanalyzer 2100, and then quantified again using the KAPA Library Quantification kit. Every immunoSEQ 96-well plate was sequenced on a separate single-read 150-cycle Illumina NextSeq 550 flow cell. The published analysis was carried out like this. Because the immunoSEQ output included only junctional sequences and no quality scores, the filtering could not be the same as the filtering used for full-length reads. Sequences were annotated with PyIR, a Python wrapper for IgBLAST v1.9, and V/J genes and CDR3 were assigned using IMGT germline references. Any read was removed if the V/J assignment was weak (E-value above 1e-6), the CDR3 was missing, or the read contained stop codons, out-of-frame junctions, or ambiguous translated residues. V3J clonotypes were defined by identical inferred V gene, J gene, and CDR3 amino acid sequence. Percentage overlap between repertoires was computed as shared unique clonotypes divided by the size of the smaller repertoire. Three approaches were used to assess repertoire richness: RTK rarefaction, the Chao1 estimator, and Recon v2.1 estimates of unobserved clonotypes. Generation probabilities were computed with OLGA for all TCRbeta clonotypes obtained by the gDNA method from four donors. The table comes from immuneACCESS by way of TCRdb, which keeps in-frame sequences with V and J called. Part of the clones is missing from these tables; in studies checked, under half for an unresolved V gene and the rest for unknown reasons. The V and J calls and clone size are taken from that table; D and trimming were inferred from the DNA. For this sample the table gives over a million clones, of which around 76% were detected only once. Together, the top ten hold approximately 1.3% of the sample.

On the study overall, not on this receptor specifically: Naive subsets generally had larger estimated clonotype richness than memory subsets. Sharing across a handful of donors was observed for approximately 5% of naive CD4, under 4% of naive CD8, 2% to 2.5% of memory CD4, and about 0.38% of memory CD8 clonotypes. Compared with non-shared clonotypes, the clonotypes found in all four sorted-subset donors had higher generation probabilities. The genetic and exposure-history diversity represented was limited by the small number of donors. Pairwise subsampling indicated that sequencing depth was expected to affect the degree of clonotype sharing among donors. Sampling was restricted to blood, and TCR repertoires in tissues likely differ from the TCR repertoires found in blood. Rarefaction of sorted-subset datasets indicated incomplete sequencing despite the large sequencing depth.

The sequence derives from a man aged 18 to 30 in good health. Sequenced: memory CD4+ T cells sorted from blood. The cell subset or site label for this specimen denotes: CD45RA-negative fraction. The rearrangement combines TRBV27 with TRBJ1-1; TRBD1 agrees with 7 junctional bases. The CDR3 loop reads CASKGRGSEAFF. DNA sequence: TGTGCCAGCAAGGGCAGGGGGAGTGAAGCTTTCTTT.